This TCR beta chain was retrieved from a study of T-cell reconstitution after alpha-beta-depleted transplantation in children. Notes on the study in general: A year had passed since transplant, and T-cell counts and diversity by then came mostly from newly produced T cells. Some patients' high day-60 TCRbeta diversity was attributed to recipient cells surviving conditioning. In patients about two months after transplant, alpha-beta T cells reportedly arose from several hundred expanded graft clones.

Unique molecular identifiers were used in preparing the TCRbeta library. TCRdb independently ran MiXCR on the PCR reads; one entry per CDR3 protein. The sample includes about 540,000 distinct CDR3 sequences, 25% to 30% of them seen just once. This clonotype was observed a handful of times. Antigen specificity is unknown. This CDR3 spans 16 amino acids. CDR1 is SGHRS, CDR2 YFSETQ, per germline. V was clipped by 4 bases and J by 1 base, with 16 bases between them. The sequencing here drew on PBMCs, taken before TCRalphabeta/CD19-depleted stem cell transplant. The chain has TRBV5-1 and TRBJ2-3; no reliable D call. This sequence was found in a boy under two years old with Wiskott-Aldrich syndrome, due to receive a stem cell transplant. The CDR3: CASSPVGFARTDTQYF. For the CDR3, the DNA is TGCGCCAGCAGCCCGGTCGGCTTCGCTCGCACAGATACGCAGTATTTT.